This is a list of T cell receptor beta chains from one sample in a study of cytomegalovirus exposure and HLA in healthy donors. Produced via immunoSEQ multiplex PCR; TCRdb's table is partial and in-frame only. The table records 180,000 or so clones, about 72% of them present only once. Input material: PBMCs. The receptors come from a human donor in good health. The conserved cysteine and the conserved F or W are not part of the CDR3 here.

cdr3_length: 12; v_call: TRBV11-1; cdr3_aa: ASSRDRANTEAF
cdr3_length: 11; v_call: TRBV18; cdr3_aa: ASSPGPTETQY
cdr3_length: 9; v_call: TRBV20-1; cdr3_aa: SASAGRWAF
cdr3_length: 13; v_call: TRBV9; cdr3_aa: ASSILPGAEDEQY
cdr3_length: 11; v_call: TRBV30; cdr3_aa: AWQGQLTEKLF
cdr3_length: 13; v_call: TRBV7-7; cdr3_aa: ASSVDRGMGNEQF
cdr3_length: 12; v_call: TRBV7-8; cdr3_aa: ASPRTDSNQPQH
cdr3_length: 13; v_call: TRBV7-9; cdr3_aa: ASSLAQGVRNEQY
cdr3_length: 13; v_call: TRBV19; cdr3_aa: ASSIGPGFSYEQY
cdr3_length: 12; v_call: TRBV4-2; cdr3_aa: ASSLLAGAHEQY